This TCR beta chain comes out of a study of PD-1 blockade in classical Hodgkin lymphoma. Study context: A 3 mg/kg intravenous dose of nivolumab was received by patients every 2 weeks.

V was pared by 3 bases and J by 2 bases, with 7 bases of the junction left unmatched. There are 17 residues in the CDR3. Germline CDR1 is SGHNT and CDR2 is YYREEE (reference sequence). For this clone: Antigen unknown.

Described time point: cycle 4 day 1 (C4D1), after 6 weeks of nivolumab. Brentuximab vedotin exposure varied among the patients, all of whom had relapsed after autologous stem cell transplantation. Assay: immunoSEQ multiplex PCR; the TCRdb copy retains only in-frame clones and omits some. The table shows tens of thousands of clones, with 60% to 80% occurring only once. General observations from the study: Compared with baseline, CD4+ but not CD8+ TCR diversity had risen significantly by C4D1. Healthy donors were reported to have higher baseline TCR diversity than newly diagnosed patients.

V gene TRBV5-4 combines with J gene TRBJ2-7, with 14 positions matching TRBD2. The source is a human donor with classical Hodgkin lymphoma. Sequenced material: peripheral blood mononuclear cells (PBMCs), taken before the fourth cycle of nivolumab. In nucleotides, the CDR3 is TGTGCCAGCAGCTCGACTAGCGGGAGGGCCAGGACCTACGAGCAGTACTTC. This codes for CASSSTSGRARTYEQYF.